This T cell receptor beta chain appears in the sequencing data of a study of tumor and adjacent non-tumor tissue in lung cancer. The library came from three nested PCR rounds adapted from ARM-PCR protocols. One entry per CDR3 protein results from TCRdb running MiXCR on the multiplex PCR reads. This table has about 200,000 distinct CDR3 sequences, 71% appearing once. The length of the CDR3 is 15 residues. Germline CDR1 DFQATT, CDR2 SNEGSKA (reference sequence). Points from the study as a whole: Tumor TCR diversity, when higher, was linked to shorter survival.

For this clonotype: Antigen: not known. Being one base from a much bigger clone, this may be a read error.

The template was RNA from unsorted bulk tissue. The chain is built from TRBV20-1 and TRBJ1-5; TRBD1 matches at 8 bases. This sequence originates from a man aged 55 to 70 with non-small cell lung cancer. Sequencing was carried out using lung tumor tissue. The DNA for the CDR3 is TGCAGTGCTAGTGTTCCAGGGGGCAAGAGTCAGTCCCAGCATTTT. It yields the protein CSASVPGGKSQSQHF.